This TCR beta chain appears in the sequencing data of a study of T cell repertoires in cytomegalovirus infection. A single record per CDR3 protein comes from TCRdb applying MiXCR to the reads. The sample has 630,000 or so distinct CDR3 sequences, 20% to 25% seen once. This clonotype was seen ten or more times. This receptor was taken from a human donor in good health (CMV status not recorded). Some clones in this sample may be carry-over from other donors' samples. The specimen sequenced was CD8+ T cells from PBMCs.

The CDR3 DNA is TGTGCCAGCAGCTTAGACAGGCTGAGCTCTGGGGCCAACGTCCTGACTTTC. It translates to CASSLDRLSSGANVLTF. V gene TRBV7-6 combines with J gene TRBJ2-6, with D perhaps TRBD1 (5 bases). V was pared by 1 base and J by 0 bases, with 10 bases between. Looked up from germline, CDR1 is SGHVS and CDR2 is FNYEAQ. This CDR3 comprises 17 residues.